This T cell receptor beta chain was documented in a study of cytomegalovirus exposure and HLA in healthy donors. Study findings and constraints: The finding came from a later analysis; first-cohort TCR clusters tended to co-occur in the 95 to 150 validation repertoires. The study found most TCR sequences rare, yet found some public TCRs in many donors. The classifier reportedly diagnosed cytomegalovirus status with high sensitivity and specificity.

J lost 4 bases, V lost 0 bases, and 3 bases had no gene match. Germline CDR1 and CDR2: SGDLS and YYNGEE. The length of the CDR3 is 15 residues. This clone occurred once. Its antigen is currently unknown. TCRdb keeps only in-frame clones here, not all; method: immunoSEQ multiplex PCR. Counted here are tens of thousands of clones, roughly 83% occurring once; the ten biggest clones make up about an eighth. The study drew the donors from its roughly 120-subject validation cohort, separate from the roughly 700-subject first cohort. The J gene is TRBJ1-3, the V gene TRBV9, with TRBD1 identical over 8 bases. This receptor was taken from a woman aged 18-29 years in good health and CMV-seropositive. The sequenced sample consisted of PBMCs. This chain's CDR3 is CASSVGRTGGNTIYF. DNA for the CDR3: TGTGCCAGCAGCGTAGGGAGGACAGGGGGAAACACCATATATTTT.